This T cell receptor beta chain appears in the sequencing data of a study of blood T cell repertoires in COVID-19 (dated by TCRdb to the early 2020s). Regarding the research as a whole: Samples from collaborators originated in the United States, Italy and Spain and spanned both the acute and convalescent phases of COVID-19. The prospective study material was composed of cDNA or gDNA derived from T cells, B-cell-depleted T cells, or PBMCs. The dataset comprised deeply sampled blood TCRbeta repertoires from subjects exposed to, actively infected with, or recovered from COVID-19. A de-identified subject ID, COVID-19 status, age in years and sex were almost always included in the sample metadata. The repertoires were released in a freely available public database meant as a resource for research on the immune response to SARS-CoV-2. Samples were obtained from the ongoing ImmuneRACE study (first 160 participants) and from over 1,000 subjects provided by 6 global collaborators. Where available, HLA class I and class II types were obtained from metadata supplied by the sample provider rather than from assay-based typing.

The CDR3 measures 12 amino acids from cysteine to phenylalanine. This entry keeps only the CDR3 DNA: 36 bases, framed from base 1. Per the germline V gene (reference sequence), MNHEY is the CDR1 and SMNVEV is the CDR2. V gives up 3 bases and J gives up 4 bases, and the segment between their germline ends measures 4 bases. Collaborating institutions collected whole blood in K2EDTA tubes following their own protocols. For TCRbeta analysis, collaborator samples were shipped as frozen whole blood, as isolated PBMCs, or as DNA extracted from either sample type. The immunoSEQ Assay, a bias-controlled multiplex PCR, was used to amplify TCRbeta CDR3 regions from genomic DNA. The study's own analysis went as follows. The number of nucleated cells in each sample was estimated by amplification of reference gene primers within the assay. Sequence reads were collapsed and filtered to measure the absolute abundance of every unique TCRbeta CDR3 rearrangement. For each sample, productive Simpson clonality was calculated as the square root of Simpson's diversity index across productive rearrangements. As stored in TCRdb, this immuneACCESS dataset retains in-frame rearrangements with V and J assigned. A fraction of the clones does not appear; measured against another copy, unresolved V genes explain less than half of the discrepancy, and the remainder lacks a known reason. V and J calls and clone size are copied from that table; D and trimming were computed from the DNA. This sample is represented by 100,000 to 150,000 clones; approximately 80% of them were singletons. 3.8% of the sample comes from the top ten.

What the study reported, not specific to this receptor: How much clinical and demographic metadata was included differed by source and by participant, and the metadata was provided uncurated.

In the case of this clone: Its antigen remains unidentified. Base-call qualities are not available, and no considerably larger clone is one nucleotide away.

Sequences were obtained from peripheral blood. Here the chain combines TRBV27 and TRBJ1-5; no D gene is confidently identified. This clonotype originated in a woman aged 45 to 65 with acute or convalescent COVID-19. The DNA is as follows: TGTGCCAGCAGTTTTCAAAATCAGCCCCAGCATTTT. Its coded protein is CASSFQNQPQHF.